The present T cell receptor (beta chain) was sequenced within a study of regulatory T cells in long-lasting Graves disease. Study-wide findings and caveats: In persistent patients, shared public clonotypes (2,741) outnumbered those in new patients (roughly 1,000).

As to time point: newly diagnosed GD, antithyroid drugs for less than 3 months. RNA from PBMCs was the source of the TCR library. CDR3-region Arm-PCR and iRepertoire HTBI primers produced the TCR beta libraries. TCRdb re-derived calls from the multiplex PCR reads in MiXCR, one entry per CDR3 protein. The sample has 350,000 to 500,000 distinct CDR3 sequences, 14% seen once. For this clonotype: The antigen remains undetermined.

The CDR3 consists of 16 residues. V was trimmed by 4 bases and J by 2 bases, leaving 17 bases between them. The germline V gene encodes CDR1 MGHDK and CDR2 SYGVNS. The same sample was also studied in work on T cells in Graves' hyperthyroidism and ophthalmopathy. That paper notes: Most expanded thyroid clonotypes above 0.001 recurred in blood.

The rearrangement joins TRBV25-1 to TRBJ2-5; possible D gene TRBD2, 6 bases. Sequencing used peripheral blood mononuclear cells (PBMCs), obtained at new diagnosis, from a patient treated with antithyroid drugs. The TCR comes from a woman aged 45-59 years with Graves disease. The CDR3 loop is CASSVRGFGSQETQYF. The CDR3, as DNA: TGTGCCAGCAGTGTCCGGGGTTTCGGGAGTCAAGAGACCCAGTACTTC.